One and the same sample provided the 16 T cell receptor beta chains below, sequenced in a study of OX40 agonist ivuxolimab in advanced cancers. Produced via immunoSEQ multiplex PCR; TCRdb's table is partial and in-frame only. Counted here are nearly 85,000 clones, approximately 82% occurring once; the ten biggest clones make up approximately 0.79%. The material was CD4+ or CD8+ T cells sorted from blood, obtained in a trial of the OX40 agonist ivuxolimab. The source of these receptors is an adult with an advanced solid tumor such as melanoma, head and neck, liver or kidney cancer.

The chain has TRBV18 and TRBJ1-2, with TRBD1 identical over 8 bases. The V gene end was trimmed by 2 bases and the J gene end by 7 bases; junction bases not matched to a gene: 3. Germline CDR1 reads KGHSH; CDR2 reads LQKENI. This CDR3 comprises 13 residues. The CDR3 loop reads CASSPEGTGGYTF. In DNA form, the CDR3 reads TGTGCCAGCTCACCAGAGGGGACAGGTGGCTACACCTTC.

The rearrangement uses TRBV29-1 and TRBJ1-4; D remains unclear. Looked up from germline, CDR1 is SQVTM and CDR2 is ANQGSEA. V lost 7 bases, J lost 0 bases, and 9 bases lay in between. The CDR3 contains 13 residues. The CDR3 here is CSAHIATNEKLFF. CDR3 nucleotides: TGCAGCGCCCACATAGCAACTAATGAAAAACTGTTTTTT.

The chain carries TRBV19 and TRBJ1-5, with a tentative D call TRBD1 (5 bases). Germline V gives CDR1 LNHDA, CDR2 SQIVND (reference sequence). The germline V and J ends were trimmed by 4 bases and 0 bases, with 7 bases remaining between them. The CDR3 runs to 14 residues. In DNA form, the CDR3 reads TGTGCCAGTAGTACGCAGGGTAGCAATCAGCCCCAGCATTTT. It is translated as CASSTQGSNQPQHF.

The rearrangement uses TRBV7-9 and TRBJ1-2; no reliable D call. CDR1 is SEHNR, CDR2 FQNEAQ, per germline (reference sequence). The CDR3 extends over 14 amino acids. V was clipped by 5 bases and J by 1 base, with 11 bases between them. The CDR3 nucleotides are TGTGCCAGCAGCCGCGGGATGCTTAACTATGGCTACACCTTC. Amino acids: CASSRGMLNYGYTF.

Written as DNA, the CDR3 is TGTGCCAGCAGTGGATTAGCAGGTACAGGGGGCTGGACCTATAATTCACCCCTCCACTTT. Protein product: CASSGLAGTGGWTYNSPLHF. The chain recombines TRBV2 with TRBJ1-6, with 9 bases lining up with TRBD1. Germline V gene sequence: CDR1 SNHLY, CDR2 FYNNEI. The CDR3 sequence is 20 residues long. The junction had 15 bases not matched to a gene; V was cut back by 4 bases and J by 2 bases.

The chain recombines TRBV11-2 with TRBJ2-5; D might be TRBD1 (6 bases). V lost 5 bases and J 4 bases, leaving 17 bases between the germline ends. Germline V gene sequence: CDR1 SGHAT, CDR2 FQNNGV. The CDR3 spans 15 residues. DNA for the CDR3: TGTGCCAGCAGCCGCGACAGGTATTCTCGAGAGACCCAGTACTTC. This encodes CASSRDRYSRETQYF.

The chain couples TRBV7-2 to TRBJ2-5; 9 bases map to TRBD2. The J segment lost 2 bases and the V segment lost 4 bases, leaving 5 bases of the junction unmatched. This CDR3 contains 15 residues. Germline V gene data show CDR1 as SGHTA and CDR2 as FQGNSA. This chain's CDR3 is CASSYSGGGQETQYF. In nucleotides, the CDR3 is TGTGCCAGCAGCTATAGCGGGGGCGGTCAAGAGACCCAGTACTTC.

The rearrangement uses TRBV7-2 and TRBJ2-1; D might be TRBD1 (6 bases). Deletions cut 5 bases from V and 4 bases from J, with 12 bases between. Looked up from germline, CDR1 is SGHTA and CDR2 is FQGNSA. This CDR3 is built from 14 residues. The CDR3 sequence is CASSPPDRYNEQFF. The CDR3 DNA reads TGTGCCAGCAGCCCCCCGGACAGATACAATGAGCAGTTCTTC.

The V call is TRBV14, the J call TRBJ1-2; 7 bases match TRBD1. V lost 2 bases and J lost 3; bases outside the gene matches: 3. Germline V CDR1 and CDR2: SGHDN, FVKESK. The CDR3 covers 14 residues. For the CDR3, the DNA is TGTGCCAGCAGCCAATCAACAGGGGACTATGGCTACACCTTC. It translates to CASSQSTGDYGYTF.

The chain joins TRBV28 to TRBJ1-2; TRBD1 matches at 9 bases. CDR1 is MDHEN and CDR2 is SYDVKM in the germline V gene. The CDR3 consists of 14 residues. V lost 5 bases and J lost 5; bases outside the gene matches: 6. CDR3 sequence reads: CASSTSGQGYGYTF. Written as DNA, the CDR3 is TGTGCCAGCAGTACCTCGGGACAGGGTTATGGCTACACCTTC.

This chain connects TRBV30 to TRBJ2-3; TRBD2 agrees at 8 bases. The V gene end was trimmed by 0 bases and the J gene end by 1 base; junction bases not matched to a gene: 3. There are 15 residues in the CDR3. Germline CDR1 is GTSNPN and CDR2 is SVGIG (reference sequence). The CDR3 DNA is TGTGCCTGGAGTGTACGTAGCGGGGGCACAGATACGCAGTATTTT. It is translated as CAWSVRSGGTDTQYF.

The chain links TRBV6-5 to TRBJ2-1; 10 bases match TRBD2. Trimming removed 2 bases from V and 4 bases from J; junction bases left unmatched: 5. Germline V gene sequence: CDR1 MNHEY, CDR2 SVGAGI. The CDR3 consists of 16 residues. As DNA, the CDR3 is TGTGCCAGCAGTTACCTAGCGGGGGTCCTATACAATGAGCAGTTCTTC. Protein sequence: CASSYLAGVLYNEQFF.

The sample holds a few counts of this clone. The chain has TRBV4-1 and TRBJ2-7; D might be TRBD2 (5 bases). The CDR3 extends over 15 amino acids. Germline CDR1 is MGHRA and CDR2 is YSYEKL. V lost 0 bases and J 4 bases, leaving 13 bases between the germline ends. The CDR3, as DNA: TGCGCCAGCAGCCAAGAAGACCCCTGGAGGTACGAGCAGTACTTC. It translates to CASSQEDPWRYEQYF.

This rearrangement joins TRBV9 to TRBJ1-2; TRBD1 is a possible D gene (6 bases). The CDR3 loop spans 16 amino acids. The germline V gene has CDR1 SGDLS and CDR2 YYNGEE. V was cut by 4 bases and J by 0 bases, with 16 bases left in between. CDR3 protein: CASSHPPGASNYGYTF. In DNA form, the CDR3 reads TGTGCCAGCAGCCACCCCCCAGGGGCTTCTAACTATGGCTACACCTTC. The full variable domain, in which reference TRBV9 and TRBJ1-2 provide the parts outside the CDR3, is DSGVTQTPKHLITATGQRVTLRCSPRSGDLSVYWYQQSLDQGLQFLIQYYNGEERAKGNILERFSAQQFPDLHSELNLSSLELGDSALYFCASSHPPGASNYGYTFGSGTRLTVV.

The CDR3 loop reads CASSSRTGPNYGYTF. In DNA form, the CDR3 reads TGCGCCAGCAGCTCCAGGACAGGGCCTAACTATGGCTACACCTTC. The rearrangement joins TRBV5-1 to TRBJ1-2; 8 bases align to TRBD1. This CDR3 spans 15 amino acids. CDR1 is SGHRS and CDR2 is YFSETQ in the germline V gene. The trim removed 3 bases at V and 0 bases at J, leaving 4 bases unmatched.

The rearrangement links TRBV11-2 to TRBJ1-4, with 7 bases matching TRBD1. Germline CDR1 and CDR2: SGHAT and FQNNGV. Germline trimming cut 5 bases from V and 7 bases from J; bases unmatched to any gene: 1. This CDR3 is 12 amino acids long. Here the CDR3 DNA reads TGTGCCAGCAGCCGGGACAGTGAAAAACTGTTTTTT. Amino acid sequence: CASSRDSEKLFF.